A selection of T cell receptor beta chains follows, all from one sample in a study of identical twins. Using its own MiXCR run on the 5' RACE reads, TCRdb lists one record per CDR3 protein. The table records about 900,000 distinct CDR3 sequences, 9% to 15% of them present only once. This sample also appeared in a second study, on yellow fever vaccine responses in identical twins.

Material: PBMCs. These receptors were obtained from a woman aged 18-29 years in good health. The CDR3 runs from the conserved cysteine through the conserved F or W.

j_call v_call cdr3_aa
TRBJ1-1 TRBV7-3 CASRKQGENTEAFF
TRBJ1-1 TRBV24-1 CATRGLNTEAFF
TRBJ2-1 TRBV6-4 CASSAHLQSSYNEQFF
TRBJ2-1 TRBV10-3 CAITNGLDEQFF
TRBJ2-3 TRBV15 CATSRDELALTDTQYF
TRBJ1-6 TRBV7-9 CASRATGQGSFSPLHF
TRBJ1-2 TRBV29-1 CSVPISSSRRNYGYTF
TRBJ1-2 TRBV2 CASSEWDSGYTF
TRBJ2-5 TRBV24-1 CATSDLGAFQETQYF
TRBJ2-3 TRBV6-1 CASRVGTGFSSHTDTQYF
TRBJ2-7 TRBV10-3 CAISESRTGTSYEQYF
TRBJ2-1 TRBV20-1 CSAAGLAGGSSYNEQFF
TRBJ1-5 TRBV5-6 CASSLGAGGQHF
TRBJ1-2 TRBV5-1 CASSSLTGGTDGYTF
TRBJ2-2 TRBV12-3/TRBV12-4 CASLFGTNTGELFF
TRBJ1-1 TRBV28 CASSLGGPRSTEAFF
TRBJ2-7 TRBV29-1 CSVEVGTGGGEQYF
TRBJ1-5 TRBV20-1 CSARSSNQPQHF
TRBJ2-7 TRBV24-1 CATSDPTGVRGDEQYF
TRBJ1-4 TRBV6-1 CASSPPGTQGKLFF
TRBJ2-1 TRBV29-1 CSAVLAGSGNEQFF
TRBJ2-1 TRBV7-6 CASSKFSSGGYNEQFF
TRBJ1-4 TRBV19 CATGRQTTNEKLFF
TRBJ1-3 TRBV20-1 CSARVPPPGVSGNTIYF
TRBJ1-6 TRBV3-1 CASSPGQGSTPLHF
TRBJ2-2 TRBV12-3/TRBV12-4 CATHRSGTGTGELFF
TRBJ2-5 TRBV7-6 CASSLGGRFETQYF
TRBJ2-5 TRBV20-1 CSARASGGGVLEGQYF
TRBJ2-2 TRBV27 CASSLQQGPGELFF
TRBJ2-2 TRBV19 CASSMLSRGYTGELFF
TRBJ2-1 TRBV10-3 CAIESNNEQFF
TRBJ2-5 TRBV9 CASSVALGTTQETQYF